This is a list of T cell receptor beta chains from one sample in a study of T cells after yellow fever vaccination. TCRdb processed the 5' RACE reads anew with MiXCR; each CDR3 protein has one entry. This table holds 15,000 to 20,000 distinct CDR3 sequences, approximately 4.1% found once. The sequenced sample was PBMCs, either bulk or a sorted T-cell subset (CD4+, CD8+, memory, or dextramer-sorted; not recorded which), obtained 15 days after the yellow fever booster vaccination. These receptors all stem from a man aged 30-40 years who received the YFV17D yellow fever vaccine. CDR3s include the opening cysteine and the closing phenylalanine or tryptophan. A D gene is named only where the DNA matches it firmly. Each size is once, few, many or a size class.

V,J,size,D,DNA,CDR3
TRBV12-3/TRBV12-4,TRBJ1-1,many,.,TGTGCCAGCAGTTTGACAGACATGAACACTGAAGCTTTCTTT,CASSLTDMNTEAFF
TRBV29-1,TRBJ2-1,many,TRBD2,TGCAGCGTGATACCGGGACTAGAAGCGGATGAGCAGTTCTTC,CSVIPGLEADEQFF
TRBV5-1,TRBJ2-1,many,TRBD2,TGCGCCAGCAGCACGAGCGGGAGGGACTACAATGAGCAGTTCTTC,CASSTSGRDYNEQFF
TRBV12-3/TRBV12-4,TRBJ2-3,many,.,TGTGCCAGCAGTTTAGTTGGACTCCCTCTCGTGGGGCAGTATTTT,CASSLVGLPLVGQYF
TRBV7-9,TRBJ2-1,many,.,TGTGCCAGCAGCTCCAACTTAGGCAATGAGCAGTTCTTC,CASSSNLGNEQFF
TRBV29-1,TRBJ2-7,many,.,TGCAGCGCCGAGGGGGACGGAGGCTACGAGCAGTACTTC,CSAEGDGGYEQYF
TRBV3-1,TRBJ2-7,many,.,TGTGCCAGCAGCTTCGGACTACGTGGGGAGCAGTACTTC,CASSFGLRGEQYF
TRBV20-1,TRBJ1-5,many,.,TGCAGTGCTAGCGGGGGGCGTTTTCAGCCCCAGCATTTT,CSASGGRFQPQHF
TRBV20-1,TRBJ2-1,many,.,TGCAGTGCTAGAGACGGAGGAGCCTACAATGAGCAGTTCTTC,CSARDGGAYNEQFF
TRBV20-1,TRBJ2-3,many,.,TGCAGTGCTAGAGATCCTAATTTGACAGGTCGCACAGATACGCAGTATTTT,CSARDPNLTGRTDTQYF
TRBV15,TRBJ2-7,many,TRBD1,TGTGCCACCAGCAGACCCCGGGGACAGGACTACGAGCAGTACTTC,CATSRPRGQDYEQYF